This TCR beta chain is from a study of blood T cells in healthy people across ages. Study-level findings and limits: Older age coincided with a roughly linear decline in TCR beta diversity per million T cells.

Combining a sample-barcoded 5' primer with a J-beta primer mix, a second PCR ran for roughly 7 to 12 cycles. TCRdb ran MiXCR on the 5' RACE reads and lists one entry per CDR3 protein. The sample records approximately 780,000 distinct CDR3 sequences, 20% to 30% being singletons. Trimming cost V 2 bases and J 3 bases, with 10 bases left between them. CDR3 length: 14 amino acids. CDR1 is MNHEY, CDR2 SVGEGT, per germline. On this clonotype itself: Its specificity is not known.

These data were likewise used in another study, on T cells of mothers and their children.

The TCR originated in a boy younger than 18 in good health. Sequenced material: blood. The chain has TRBV6-2 or TRBV6-3 and TRBJ1-1, with D perhaps matching TRBD1 (5 bases). CDR3 nucleotides: TGTGCCAGCAGTTACGACAGAGTGGACACTGAAGCTTTCTTT. The encoded protein is CASSYDRVDTEAFF.